The clone carrying this T cell receptor (beta chain) was counted between two and nine times. Antigen specificity is unknown. The V end lost 2 bases, the J end lost 3 bases, and 16 bases lay between the germline ends. Germline CDR1 is MNHEY and CDR2 is SVGAGI. This CDR3 contains 16 residues. An equimolar mix of two oligonucleotides served as the beta constant-region primer for TRBC1 and TRBC2. Nested alpha and beta constant-region primers with the SP2 primer drove four PCR rounds on ligated cDNA. Via MiXCR, TCRdb re-called the UMI-ligation and nested PCR reads, giving one row per CDR3 protein. This sample yields more than 95,000 distinct CDR3 sequences, of which about 14% are seen a single time; around 2.7% belongs to the top ten. Cells stained for CD3, CD4, CD8, CD45RA, CD27 and viability were sorted into four CD45RA/CD27 subsets. These data come from a study of naive and memory T cell subsets. Study results and caveats: Especially in CD8 cells, naive repertoires contained a few larger clonotypes, possibly CD45RA-re-expressing memory cells.

Sequencing was done on a sample of naive CD8+ T cells from blood. The rearrangement joins TRBV6-5 to TRBJ1-2, with a tentative D call TRBD1 (5 bases). The sequence derives from a human donor in good health. CDR3 sequence reads: CASSYGGSTPHYGYTF. CDR3 in DNA: TGTGCCAGCAGTTACGGGGGATCCACCCCGCACTATGGCTACACCTTC.